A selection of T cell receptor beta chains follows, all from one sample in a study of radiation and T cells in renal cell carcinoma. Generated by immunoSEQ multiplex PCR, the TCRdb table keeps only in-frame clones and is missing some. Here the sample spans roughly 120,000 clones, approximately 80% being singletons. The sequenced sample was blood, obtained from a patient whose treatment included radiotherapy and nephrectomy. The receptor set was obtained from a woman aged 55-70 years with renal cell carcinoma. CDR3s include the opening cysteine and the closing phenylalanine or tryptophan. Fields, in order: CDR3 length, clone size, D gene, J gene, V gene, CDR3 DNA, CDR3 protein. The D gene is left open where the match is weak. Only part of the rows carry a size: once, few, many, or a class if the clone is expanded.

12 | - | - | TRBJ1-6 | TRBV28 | TGTGCCAGCAGTTTAAATAATTCACCCCTCCACTTT | CASSLNNSPLHF
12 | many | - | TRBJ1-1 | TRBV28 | TGTGCCAGCAGTCCCCAGGGCACTGAAGCTTTCTTT | CASSPQGTEAFF
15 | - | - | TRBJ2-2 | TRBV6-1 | TGTGCCAGCAGTTCTAGGGGGGGGGTGGCCGGGGAGCTGTTTTTT | CASSSRGGVAGELFF
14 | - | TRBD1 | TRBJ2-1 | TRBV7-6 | TGTGCCAGCAGCTTAGCGACAGGGGACAATGAGCAGTTCTTC | CASSLATGDNEQFF
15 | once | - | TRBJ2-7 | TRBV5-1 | TGCGCCAGCAGCTTGGATGCAGCGAGCTCCTACGAGCAGTACTTC | CASSLDAASSYEQYF
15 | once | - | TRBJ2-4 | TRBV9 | TGTGCCAGCAGCGTAGGATCGGGAGGGGGCGGCATTCAGTACTTC | CASSVGSGGGGIQYF
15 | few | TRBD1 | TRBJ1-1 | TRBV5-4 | TGTGCCAGCAGCAATCACAGGGGACTCCACACTGAAGCTTTCTTT | CASSNHRGLHTEAFF
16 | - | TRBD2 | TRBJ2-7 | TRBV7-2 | TGTGCCAGCAGCTTCATGGGCGGGAGGCACGGCTACGAGCAGTACTTC | CASSFMGGRHGYEQYF
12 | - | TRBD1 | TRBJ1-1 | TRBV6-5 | TGTGCCACCTACAGGGGGCATGCTGAAGCTTTCTTT | CATYRGHAEAFF
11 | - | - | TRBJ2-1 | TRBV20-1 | TGCAGTGCTAGACCATGGGGTGAGCAGTTCTTC | CSARPWGEQFF
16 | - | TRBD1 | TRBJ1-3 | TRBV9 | TGTGCCAGCAGCGCTCGGGACAGCAGCTCTGGAAACACCATATATTTT | CASSARDSSSGNTIYF
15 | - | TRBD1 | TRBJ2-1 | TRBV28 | TGTGCCAGCAGTCCCTCAGGACAGGGGGGAAATGAGCAGTTCTTC | CASSPSGQGGNEQFF
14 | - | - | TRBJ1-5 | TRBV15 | TGTGCCACCAGCAGAGGGACGGTGGATCAGCCCCAGCATTTT | CATSRGTVDQPQHF
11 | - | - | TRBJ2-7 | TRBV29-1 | TGCAGCGTTGCCGAAACCTACGAGCAGTACTTC | CSVAETYEQYF
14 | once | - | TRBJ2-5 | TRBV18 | TGTGCCAGCTCACCTGGGACGGTACAAGAGACCCAGTACTTC | CASSPGTVQETQYF
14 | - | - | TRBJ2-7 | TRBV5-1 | TGCGCCAGCAGCAGAGCCGGGCCCCGGGACGAGCAGTACTTC | CASSRAGPRDEQYF
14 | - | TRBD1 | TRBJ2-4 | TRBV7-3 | TGTGCCAGCAGCTCCGGACAGGGCCAAAACATTCAGTACTTC | CASSSGQGQNIQYF
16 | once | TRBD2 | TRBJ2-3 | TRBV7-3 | TGTGCCAGCAGCCTACATAGCGGGGAGTCCACAGATACGCAGTATTTT | CASSLHSGESTDTQYF
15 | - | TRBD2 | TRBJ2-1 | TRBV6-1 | TGTGCCAGCAGTGCCATAGCGGGGGTCTACAATGAGCAGTTCTTC | CASSAIAGVYNEQFF
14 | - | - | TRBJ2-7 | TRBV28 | TGTGCCAGCAGTCCAACCGCCGGGGGCTACGAGCAGTACTTC | CASSPTAGGYEQYF
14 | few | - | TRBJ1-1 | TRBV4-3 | TGCGCCAGCAGCCAAGGGGCGGGCGGAACTGAAGCTTTCTTT | CASSQGAGGTEAFF
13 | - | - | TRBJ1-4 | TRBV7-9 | TGTGCCAGCAGCTATGCCCTTAATGAAAAACTGTTTTTT | CASSYALNEKLFF
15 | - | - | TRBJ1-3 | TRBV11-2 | TGTGCCAGCAGCTTAGAAACAGGCCCTGGAAACACCATATATTTT | CASSLETGPGNTIYF
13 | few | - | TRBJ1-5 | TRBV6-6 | TGTGCCAGCAGCTCGCGGGGCAGGAATCGAGAGCATTTT | CASSSRGRNREHF
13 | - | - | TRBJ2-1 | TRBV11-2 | TGTGCCAGCAGCTTTATCTCCTACAATGAGCAGTTCTTC | CASSFISYNEQFF
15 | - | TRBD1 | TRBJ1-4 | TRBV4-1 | TGCGCCAGCAGCCAGAGACAGGGGAGGAGTGAAAAACTGTTTTTT | CASSQRQGRSEKLFF
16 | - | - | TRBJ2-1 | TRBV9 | TGTGCCAGCAGCGTAGCAGGGTCCAAGGACTACAATGAGCAGTTCTTC | CASSVAGSKDYNEQFF
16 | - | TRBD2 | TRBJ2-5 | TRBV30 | TGTGCCGGACAGGGACTAGCGGGAGATGGAGCAGAGACCCAGTACTTC | CAGQGLAGDGAETQYF
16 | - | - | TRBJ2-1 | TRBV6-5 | TGTGCCAGCAGTTACCGCACCCACAGCTCCTACAATGAGCAGTTCTTC | CASSYRTHSSYNEQFF
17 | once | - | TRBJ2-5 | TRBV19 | TGTGCCAGTAGTATCAAGACGGCTAGCGTTACTCAAGAGACCCAGTACTTC | CASSIKTASVTQETQYF
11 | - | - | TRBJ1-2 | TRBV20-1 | TGCAGTGGAGAAGGGGGGACTGGCTACACCTTC | CSGEGGTGYTF
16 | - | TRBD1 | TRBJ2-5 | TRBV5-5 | TGTGCCAGCAGCTGGACAGGGAGCCTCCTCCAAGAGACCCAGTACTTC | CASSWTGSLLQETQYF
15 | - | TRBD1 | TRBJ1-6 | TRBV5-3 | TGTGCCAGAAGCGGCCGACAGGGCATCCAATCACCCCTCCACTTT | CARSGRQGIQSPLHF
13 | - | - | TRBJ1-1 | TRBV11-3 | TGTGCCAGCAGCTTGGGCCGATGGACTGAAGCTTTCTTT | CASSLGRWTEAFF
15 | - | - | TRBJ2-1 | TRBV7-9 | TGTGCCAGCAGCTTAGGAGGATTCCCCTACAATGAGCAGTTCTTC | CASSLGGFPYNEQFF
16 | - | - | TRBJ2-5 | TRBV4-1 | TGCGCCAGCAGCCAAGAGAACCAAGCGGGCCAAGAGACCCAGTACTTC | CASSQENQAGQETQYF
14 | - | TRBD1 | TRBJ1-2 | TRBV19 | TGTGCCAGTAGCTGGACAGGGGGCGAACATGGCTACACCTTC | CASSWTGGEHGYTF
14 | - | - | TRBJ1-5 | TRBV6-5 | TGTGCCAGCAGGAGCGGGGTTAGCAATCAGCCCCAGCATTTT | CASRSGVSNQPQHF
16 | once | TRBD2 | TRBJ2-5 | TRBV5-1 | TGCGCCAGCAGCCCGTCGCTAGCGGGGGGGCAAGAGACCCAGTACTTC | CASSPSLAGGQETQYF
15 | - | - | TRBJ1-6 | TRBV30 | TGTGCCTGGAGTGGGGGGGTCTCCTATAATTCACCCCTCCACTTT | CAWSGGVSYNSPLHF
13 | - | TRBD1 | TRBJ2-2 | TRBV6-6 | TGTGCCACCCCCAGGGGGAAAAGCGGGGAGCTGTTTTTT | CATPRGKSGELFF
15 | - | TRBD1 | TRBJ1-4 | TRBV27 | TGTGCCAGCAGTTCGGACAGGGGTGCGTTCGGAAAACTGTTTTTT | CASSSDRGAFGKLFF
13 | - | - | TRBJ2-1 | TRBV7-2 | TGTGCCAGCAGCCCATCGCTGGGGAATGAGCAGTTCTTC | CASSPSLGNEQFF
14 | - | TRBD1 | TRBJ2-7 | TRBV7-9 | TGTGCCAGCAGCACCGGGACAGGGGTCTTCGAGCAGTACTTC | CASSTGTGVFEQYF
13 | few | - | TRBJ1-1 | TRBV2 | TGTGCCAGCAGTGAAATCCAGGCAGTTGAAGCTTTCTTT | CASSEIQAVEAFF
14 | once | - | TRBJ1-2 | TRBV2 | TGTGCCAGCAGTGAAGCGGGGCTAATTTATGGCTACACCTTC | CASSEAGLIYGYTF
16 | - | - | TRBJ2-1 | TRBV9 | TGTGCCAGCAGCGTAGTGTTTAGCGGTGCCTACAATGAGCAGTTCTTC | CASSVVFSGAYNEQFF
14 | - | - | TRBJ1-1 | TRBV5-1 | TGCGCCAGCAGCTTGATCAGGGAAGAAACTGAAGCTTTCTTT | CASSLIREETEAFF
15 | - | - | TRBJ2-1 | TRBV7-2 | TGTGCCAGCAGCGTGATAAGGGGCCTAAGCAATGAGCAGTTCTTC | CASSVIRGLSNEQFF
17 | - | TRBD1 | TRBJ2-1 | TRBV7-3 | TGTGCCAGCAGCCGGACAGGGGGCTTAAGCTCCTACAATGAGCAGTTCTTC | CASSRTGGLSSYNEQFF
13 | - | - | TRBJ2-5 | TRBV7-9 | TGTGCCAGCAGCGAGGACAGCCAAGAGACCCAGTACTTC | CASSEDSQETQYF
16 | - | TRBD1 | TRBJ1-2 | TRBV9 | TGTGCCAGCAGCGTAGGAGGACAGGGCCCTAACTATGGCTACACCTTC | CASSVGGQGPNYGYTF